This T cell receptor (beta chain) was documented in a study of long-term antiretroviral therapy in people with HIV. An immunoSEQ assay, version v3.0, was performed at survey level. Repertoires were generated with immunoSEQ multiplex PCR, while TCRdb's copy carries only in-frame clones and drops some. Of about 28,000 clones detected, around 80% appear once; the ten largest clones hold almost 9.5%. Held in samples before DNA extraction were 1-10 million cryopreserved PBMC. Findings of the study overall: The study found narrower CDR3 length ranges in HIV repertoires than in controls. Blood collection from about 2003 to 2018 possibly occurred under older ART regimens.

There are a few counts of this clone. The antigen is not known. Germline CDR1 and CDR2: SGHNT and YYREEE (reference sequence). This CDR3 has 14 amino acids. Between the trimmed V and J ends, which lost 3 bases and 3 bases, there was a span of 12 bases. The J gene is TRBJ1-2, the V gene TRBV5-4; D may be TRBD1 (5 bases). The sample consisted of unsorted PBMCs, taken 1.5 years before starting antiretroviral therapy. The origin of this receptor is a young man with HIV. CDR3 sequence: CASSSQGMDYGYTF. CDR3 in DNA: TGTGCCAGCAGCTCCCAGGGTATGGACTATGGCTACACCTTC.